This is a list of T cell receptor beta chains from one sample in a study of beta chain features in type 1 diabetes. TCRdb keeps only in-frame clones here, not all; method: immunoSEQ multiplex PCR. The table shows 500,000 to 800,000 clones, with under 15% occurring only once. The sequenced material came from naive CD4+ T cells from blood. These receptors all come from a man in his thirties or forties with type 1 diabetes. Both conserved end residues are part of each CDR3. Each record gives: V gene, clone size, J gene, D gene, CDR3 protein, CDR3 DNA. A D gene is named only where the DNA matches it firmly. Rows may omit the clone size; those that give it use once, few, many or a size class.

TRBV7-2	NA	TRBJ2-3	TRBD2	CAITLAVGGDTQYF	TGTGCCATCACGCTAGCGGTTGGGGGGGATACGCAGTATTTT
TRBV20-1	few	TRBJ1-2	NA	CSARSNYGYTF	TGCAGTGCTAGGAGTAACTATGGCTACACCTTC
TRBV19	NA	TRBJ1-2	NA	CASSITDLGSYGYTF	TGTGCCAGTAGTATTACCGACCTAGGAAGCTATGGCTACACCTTC
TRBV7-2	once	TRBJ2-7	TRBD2	CASSFLAGGTSYEQYF	TGTGCCAGCAGCTTCTTAGCGGGGGGGACCTCCTACGAGCAGTACTTC
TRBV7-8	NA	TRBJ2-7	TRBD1	CASSSRITGKTGDEQYF	TGTGCCAGCAGCTCGAGAATAACTGGGAAGACAGGGGACGAGCAGTACTTC
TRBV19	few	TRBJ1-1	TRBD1	CASSFRQGNTEAFF	TGTGCCAGTAGCTTCCGACAGGGGAACACTGAAGCTTTCTTT
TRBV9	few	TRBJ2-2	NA	CASSVGSGPVGELFF	TGTGCCAGCAGCGTAGGGAGCGGGCCCGTTGGGGAGCTGTTTTTT
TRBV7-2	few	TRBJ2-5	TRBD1	CASSLRQGQETQYF	TGTGCCAGCAGCCTCCGACAGGGCCAAGAGACCCAGTACTTC
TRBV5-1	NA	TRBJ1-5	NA	CASSLTGGNQPQHF	TGCGCCAGCAGCTTAACGGGCGGGAATCAGCCCCAGCATTTT
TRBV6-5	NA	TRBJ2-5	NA	CASSYSGQWEETQYF	TGTGCCAGCAGTTACTCTGGACAGTGGGAAGAGACCCAGTACTTC
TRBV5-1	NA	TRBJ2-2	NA	CASSLEAGIIVGELFF	TGCGCCAGCAGCTTGGAGGCAGGGATTATCGTTGGGGAGCTGTTTTTT
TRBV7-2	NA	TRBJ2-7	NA	CASSPRTGAEEQYF	TGTGCCAGCAGCCCGAGAACCGGGGCGGAAGAGCAGTACTTC
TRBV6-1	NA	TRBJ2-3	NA	CAISHRATDTQYF	TGTGCAATCAGTCACAGGGCTACAGATACGCAGTATTTT
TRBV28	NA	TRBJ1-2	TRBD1	CASSQGDTNYGYTF	TGTGCCAGCAGCCAGGGGGATACTAACTATGGCTACACCTTC
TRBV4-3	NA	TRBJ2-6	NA	CASSQGMGSGANVLTF	TGCGCCAGCAGCCAAGGGATGGGCTCTGGGGCCAACGTCCTGACTTTC
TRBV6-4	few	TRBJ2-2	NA	CASSDSSHTGELFF	TGTGCCAGCAGTGACTCGAGTCACACCGGGGAGCTGTTTTTT
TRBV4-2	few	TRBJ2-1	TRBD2	CASSQGTGRGEQFF	TGTGCCAGCAGCCAAGGGACCGGGAGGGGTGAGCAGTTCTTC
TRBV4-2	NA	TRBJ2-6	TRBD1	CASSQEITGGLSGANVLTF	TGTGCCAGCAGCCAAGAGATAACAGGGGGCTTGTCTGGGGCCAACGTCCTGACTTTC
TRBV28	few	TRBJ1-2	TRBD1	CASSRTGVGYTF	TGTGCCAGCAGCCGGACAGGGGTTGGCTACACCTTC
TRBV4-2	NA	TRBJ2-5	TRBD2	CASSLSTSGLQETQYF	TGTGCCAGCAGCCTTTCGACTAGCGGGTTACAAGAGACCCAGTACTTC
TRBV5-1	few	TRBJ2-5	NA	CASSLAGFVPETQYF	TGCGCCAGCAGCTTGGCGGGTTTCGTCCCAGAGACCCAGTACTTC
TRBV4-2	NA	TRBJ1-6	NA	CASNAPWAPLHF	TGTGCCAGCAACGCACCCTGGGCACCCCTCCACTTT
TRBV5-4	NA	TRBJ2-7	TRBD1	CASSLDRGTYEQYF	TGTGCCAGCAGCTTGGACAGGGGGACCTACGAGCAGTACTTC
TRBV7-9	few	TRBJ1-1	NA	CASSFGLNTEAFF	TGTGCCAGCAGCTTCGGCCTGAACACTGAAGCTTTCTTT
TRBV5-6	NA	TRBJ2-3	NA	CASSLTGTDTQYF	TGTGCCAGCAGCTTGACAGGCACAGATACGCAGTATTTT
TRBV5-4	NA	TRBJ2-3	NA	CASSSYTDTQYF	TGTGCCAGCAGCTCCTACACAGATACGCAGTATTTT
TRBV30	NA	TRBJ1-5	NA	CAWSGQGNQPQHF	TGTGCCTGGAGTGGACAGGGCAATCAGCCCCAGCATTTT
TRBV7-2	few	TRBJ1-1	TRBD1	CASSLRTGANTEAFF	TGTGCCAGCAGCTTGAGGACAGGGGCGAACACTGAAGCTTTCTTT
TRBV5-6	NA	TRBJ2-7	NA	CASTLYVF	TGTGCCAGCACTTTATACGTCTTC
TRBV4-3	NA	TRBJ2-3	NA	CASSQVPGGGTDTQYF	TGCGCCAGCAGCCAAGTCCCTGGCGGGGGCACAGATACGCAGTATTTT
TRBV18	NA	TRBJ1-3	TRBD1	CASSPPDRAGNTIYF	TGTGCCAGCTCACCACCGGACAGGGCTGGAAACACCATATATTTT
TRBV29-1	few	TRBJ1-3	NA	CSVEPQTGNTIYF	TGCAGCGTTGAACCCCAGACGGGAAACACCATATATTTT
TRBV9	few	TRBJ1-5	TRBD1	CASSPTGANQPQHF	TGTGCCAGCAGCCCAACAGGGGCTAATCAGCCCCAGCATTTT
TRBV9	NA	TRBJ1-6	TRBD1	CASSGQGWRSPLHF	TGTGCCAGCAGCGGACAGGGGTGGCGATCACCCCTCCACTTT
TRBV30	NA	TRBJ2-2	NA	CAWSKEPGELFF	TGTGCCTGGAGTAAAGAACCCGGGGAGCTGTTTTTT
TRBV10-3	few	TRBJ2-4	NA	CAISESGVRNIQYF	TGTGCCATCAGTGAGTCCGGGGTCCGCAACATTCAGTACTTC
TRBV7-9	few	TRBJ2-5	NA	CASRPWGAETQYF	TGTGCCAGCAGGCCCTGGGGGGCCGAGACCCAGTACTTC
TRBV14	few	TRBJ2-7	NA	CASSQGQIAYEQYF	TGTGCCAGCAGCCAAGGACAGATTGCCTACGAGCAGTACTTC
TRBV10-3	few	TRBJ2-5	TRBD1	CAISAGGGETQYF	TGTGCCATCAGTGCAGGGGGCGGGGAGACCCAGTACTTC
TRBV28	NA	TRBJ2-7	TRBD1	CASRPGGSSSYEQYF	TGTGCCAGCAGACCAGGGGGCTCTAGCTCCTACGAGCAGTACTTC
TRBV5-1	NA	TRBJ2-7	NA	CASSFRGSEQYF	TGCGCCAGCAGCTTTCGAGGCTCGGAGCAGTACTTC
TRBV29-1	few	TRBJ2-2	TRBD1	CSVGSGTGGPGELFF	TGCAGCGTCGGTTCCGGGACAGGGGGCCCCGGGGAGCTGTTTTTT
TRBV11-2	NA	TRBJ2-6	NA	CASSLKTGSNVLTF	TGTGCCAGCAGCTTAAAAACAGGGTCAAACGTCCTGACTTTC
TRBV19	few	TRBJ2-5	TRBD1	CAPLSKDRGETQYF	TGTGCCCCCCTTTCGAAGGACAGGGGAGAGACCCAGTACTTC
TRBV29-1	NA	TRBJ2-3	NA	CSAPSWGPPSSVDTQYF	TGCAGCGCCCCGTCTTGGGGGCCCCCGAGCTCGGTAGATACGCAGTATTTT
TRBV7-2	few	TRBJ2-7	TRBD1	CASSLDRGQAYEQYF	TGTGCCAGCAGCCTTGATAGGGGACAGGCCTACGAGCAGTACTTC
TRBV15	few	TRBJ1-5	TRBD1	CATSRAGSGGVGNQPQHF	TGTGCCACCAGCAGAGCCGGCTCAGGGGGCGTTGGCAATCAGCCCCAGCATTTT